Here is one T cell receptor beta chain with its context. Its antigen is not yet known. Just one base apart from a much larger clone, this may be a read error. V has 5 bases trimmed and J has 0 bases trimmed; junction bases matching no gene number 2. According to the germline V gene, CDR1 reads SGHVS and CDR2 reads FNYEAQ. Including cysteine and phenylalanine, the CDR3 has 15 amino acids. Here the CDR3 DNA is all that survives: 45 bases in frame from base 1. These data come from a study of human T cells and chemical hapten exposure (dated by TCRdb to the early 2020s). Some background on the complete study: The libraries were sequenced as a pool, and the TCR yield per sample differed mostly because of small variations in library volumes within the pool. This study followed changes in the peripheral blood TCR repertoire in vivo during primary and secondary sensitization of alopecia patients to the hapten diphenylcyclopropenone (DPC). Both TCR alpha and TCR beta chains were sequenced from each blood RNA sample. What the study reported, not specific to this receptor: DPC sensitization did not change how many TCRs were above 1 in 1000 frequency, and no evidence was found of alterations in global repertoire structure. After repeated subsampling, changes were observed in the strength of the expansion versus patch-test correlation and in the threshold at which the correlation became significant.

Library construction relied on RACE. Instrument on record: NextSeq 500. During library preparation, unique molecular identifiers were attached to individual cDNA molecules so that TCRs could be counted quantitatively and reproducibly. Turning to the authors' computational methods: A median of about 100,000 TCRs per sample was observed, with a range of roughly 20,000 to 700,000. The Decombinator software suite was used to annotate V, J and CDR3 in the TCR reads. For PS versus PT1 abundance plots, all samples were subsampled to the same number of TCRs (28,000). Expanded TCRs were defined as absent before sensitization and observed at least eight times at the 2-week time point. TCRdb cleaned the public reads at Q25 with fastp, built clones with MiXCR and kept in-frame beta chains. Every CDR3 protein is listed once, alongside the most common genes and DNA of its rows. The authors' filters were not applied to this entry. This sample comprises about 130,000 distinct CDR3 sequences, approximately 10% of them detected only once. The ten largest make up around 1.7% of the sample.

Sample time point, as interpreted from the label and publication: healthy volunteer bleed at 2 weeks. Unfractionated whole blood was collected in Tempus Blood RNA tubes, and total RNA was extracted from that blood. A handful of healthy volunteers acted as controls for TCR sequencing and had blood drawn at day 0, 2 weeks and 6 weeks. Sequencing used whole blood. The chain couples TRBV7-6 to TRBJ2-1; 9 nucleotides in the junction match TRBD2. The clonotype originates from a male donor in good health. Some clones in this sample may be carry-over from other donors' samples. The CDR3 region has the sequence CASSPSGNSYNEQFF. The nucleotide sequence reads TGTGCCAGCAGCCCTAGCGGGAACTCCTACAATGAGCAGTTCTTC. Extended through the reference TRBV7-6 and TRBJ2-1 proteins, this CDR3 yields the full variable domain: GAGVSQSPRYKVTKRGQDVALRCDPISGHVSLYWYRQALGQGPEFLTYFNYEAQQDKSGLPNDRFSAERPEGSISTLTIQRTEQRDSAMYRCASSPSGNSYNEQFFGPGTRLTVL.